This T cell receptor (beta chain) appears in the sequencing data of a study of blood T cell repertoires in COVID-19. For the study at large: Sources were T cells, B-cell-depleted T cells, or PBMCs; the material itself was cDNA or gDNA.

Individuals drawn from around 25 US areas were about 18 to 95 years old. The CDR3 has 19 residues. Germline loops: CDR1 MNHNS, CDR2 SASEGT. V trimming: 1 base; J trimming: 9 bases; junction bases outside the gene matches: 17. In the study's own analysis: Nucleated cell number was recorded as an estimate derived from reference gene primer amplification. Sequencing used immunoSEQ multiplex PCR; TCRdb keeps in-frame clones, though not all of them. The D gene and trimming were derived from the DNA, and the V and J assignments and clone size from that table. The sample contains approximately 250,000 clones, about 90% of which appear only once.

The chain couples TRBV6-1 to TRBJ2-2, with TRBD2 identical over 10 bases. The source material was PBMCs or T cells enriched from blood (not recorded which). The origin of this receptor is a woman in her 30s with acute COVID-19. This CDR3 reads CASSEVGGGGLAAIRELFF. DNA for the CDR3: TGTGCCAGCAGTGAAGTTGGGGGGGGAGGACTAGCGGCAATCCGGGAGCTGTTTTTT.